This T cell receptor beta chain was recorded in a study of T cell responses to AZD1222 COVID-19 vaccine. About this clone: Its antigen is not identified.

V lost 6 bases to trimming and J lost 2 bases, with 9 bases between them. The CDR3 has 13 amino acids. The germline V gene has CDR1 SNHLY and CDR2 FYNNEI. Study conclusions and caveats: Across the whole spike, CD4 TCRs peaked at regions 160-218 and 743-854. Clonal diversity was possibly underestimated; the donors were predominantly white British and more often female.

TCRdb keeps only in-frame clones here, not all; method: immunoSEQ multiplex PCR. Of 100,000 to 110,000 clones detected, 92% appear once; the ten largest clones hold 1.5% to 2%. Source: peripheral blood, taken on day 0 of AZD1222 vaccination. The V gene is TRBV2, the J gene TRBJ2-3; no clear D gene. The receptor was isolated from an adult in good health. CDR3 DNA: TGTGCCAGCAGGGACGCATTCACAGATACGCAGTATTTT. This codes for CASRDAFTDTQYF.